These 13 T cell receptor beta chains share one sample of origin, sequenced in a study of shared T cell receptors in the human thymus. Generated by immunoSEQ multiplex PCR, the TCRdb table keeps only in-frame clones and is missing some. The sample lists 700,000 to 750,000 clones; around 85% were seen once. The same specimen was also included in a second study, on human thymus T cells.

Sample: thymocytes. The receptor source for this set is a girl less than two years old with a congenital heart defect.

The chain recombines TRBV5-1 with TRBJ2-5; 7 bases line up with TRBD2. Germline values: CDR1 SGHRS, CDR2 YFSETQ. J lost 5 bases, V lost 4 bases, and 35 bases had no gene match. This CDR3 is 23 amino acids long. This chain's CDR3 is CASSGGGWKARPKPSGPTETQYF. The CDR3 region has the DNA TGCGCCAGCAGCGGGGGGGGGTGGAAGGCCCGCCCGAAACCTTCCGGACCGACGGAGACCCAGTACTTC.

The gene calls are TRBV6-5 and TRBJ2-7; TRBD1 might be the D (6 bases). The V end lost 2 bases, the J end lost 2 bases, and 13 bases lay between the germline ends. The CDR3 consists of 15 residues. CDR1 is MNHEY, CDR2 SVGAGI, per germline. This CDR3 is CASSYRGHRAYEQYF. Here the CDR3 DNA reads TGTGCCAGCAGTTACCGAGGGCACAGGGCCTACGAGCAGTACTTC.

V is TRBV9 and J is TRBJ1-2; tentative D call: TRBD1 (6 bases). This CDR3 comprises 14 residues. The V end was cut by 1 base, the J end by 7 bases, with 14 bases between. Looked up from germline, CDR1 is SGDLS and CDR2 is YYNGEE. The CDR3 DNA reads as TGTGCCAGCAGCGTACCAGGGGAAATCGGTGGCTACACCTTC. This translates into CASSVPGEIGGYTF.

The chain links TRBV10-3 to TRBJ1-1; no clear D gene. Germline assignment: CDR1 ENHRY and CDR2 SYGVKD. This CDR3 contains 15 residues. V lost 0 bases and J 3 bases, leaving 11 bases between the germline ends. The DNA for the CDR3 is TGTGCCATCAGTGAGTCGAGGCTTCTATACACTGAAGCTTTCTTT. Protein product: CAISESRLLYTEAFF.

This rearrangement joins TRBV12-5 to TRBJ1-2, with D possibly matching TRBD1 (6 bases). The CDR3 loop spans 13 amino acids. Germline values: CDR1 LGHNT, CDR2 FRNRAP. Between the trimmed V and J ends, which lost 5 bases and 8 bases, there was a span of 15 bases. CDR3 in amino acids: CASGPQQGNGYTF. In DNA, the CDR3 is TGTGCTAGTGGTCCTCAACAGGGTAACGGCTACACCTTC.

This clone was recorded a few times. The chain carries TRBV18 and TRBJ2-7, with TRBD1 matching 7 bases. Germline lookup yields CDR1 KGHSH and CDR2 LQKENI. This CDR3 region has 16 residues. The J segment lost 2 bases and the V segment lost 0 bases, leaving 7 bases of the junction unmatched. CDR3 in DNA: TGTGCCAGCTCACCACCGGGACAGTTCAGGCCCTACGAGCAGTACTTC. Amino acid sequence: CASSPPGQFRPYEQYF.

The chain has TRBV9 and TRBJ1-2; TRBD1 matches at 8 bases. V was pared by 9 bases and J by 8 bases, with 9 bases of the junction left unmatched. Germline V gene lookup returns CDR1 SGDLS and CDR2 YYNGEE. This CDR3 is built from 12 residues. This chain's CDR3 is CANRNRGGGYTF. CDR3 DNA sequence: TGTGCCAATCGCAACAGGGGGGGCGGCTACACCTTC.

This chain joins TRBV7-9 and TRBJ2-1; 9 bases align to TRBD1. V lost 3 bases and J lost 2; bases outside the gene matches: 8. Germline CDR1 SEHNR, CDR2 FQNEAQ (reference sequence). The CDR3 totals 17 residues. In nucleotides, the CDR3 is TGTGCCAGCAGCTTTTACAGGGGGCGCGGAACCTACAATGAGCAGTTCTTC. This sequence encodes CASSFYRGRGTYNEQFF.

This clone was found a few times. This chain connects TRBV15 to TRBJ2-1; TRBD1 is a possible D gene (5 bases). V was pared by 5 bases and J by 5 bases, with 16 bases between. The germline gives CDR1 LNHNV, CDR2 YYDKDF (reference sequence). This CDR3 comprises 15 residues. CDR3 DNA sequence: TGTGCCACCAGCTTCAGGGTGGTCTTGGACAATGAGCAGTTCTTC. As protein: CATSFRVVLDNEQFF. The variable domain in full, with the rest retrieved from reference TRBV15 and TRBJ2-1, is DAMVIQNPRYQVTQFGKPVTLSCSQTLNHNVMYWYQQKSSQAPKLLFHYYDKDFNNEADTPDNFQSRRPNTSFCFLDIRSPGLGDTAMYLCATSFRVVLDNEQFFGPGTRLTVL.

V gene TRBV29-1 combines with J gene TRBJ1-2; 7 bases agree with TRBD1. Looked up from germline, CDR1 is SQVTM and CDR2 is ANQGSEA. The J segment lost 1 base and the V segment lost 5 bases, leaving 4 bases of the junction unmatched. This CDR3 spans 13 amino acids. CDR3 protein: CSVRDRINYGYTF. The DNA for the CDR3 is TGCAGCGTTCGGGACAGAATTAACTATGGCTACACCTTC. The whole variable domain, remainder taken from reference TRBV29-1 and TRBJ1-2, is SAVISQKPSRDICQRGTSLTIQCQVDSQVTMMFWYRQQPGQSLTLIATANQGSEATYESGFVIDKFPISRPNLTFSTLTVSNMSPEDSSIYLCSVRDRINYGYTFGSGTRLTVV.

The chain links TRBV7-2 to TRBJ2-1; 8 nucleotides line up with TRBD1. CDR1 is SGHTA and CDR2 is FQGNSA in the germline V gene. This CDR3 region has 15 residues. V lost 2 bases, J lost 9 bases, and 9 bases stayed unmatched. In DNA form, the CDR3 reads TGTGCCAGCAGCTTAACAGGACAGGGTAGGGGTGAGCAGTTCTTC. Encoded protein: CASSLTGQGRGEQFF. Drawing the rest from reference TRBV7-2 and TRBJ2-1, the complete variable domain is GAGVSQSPSNKVTEKGKDVELRCDPISGHTALYWYRQSLGQGLEFLIYFQGNSAPDKSGLPSDRFSAERTGGSVSTLTIQRTQQEDSAVYLCASSLTGQGRGEQFFGPGTRLTVL.

This chain connects TRBV27 to TRBJ2-7; the match to TRBD1 covers 9 bases. Germline trimming cut 5 bases from V and 5 bases from J; bases unmatched to any gene: 10. The CDR3 covers 15 residues. Germline CDR1 is MNHEY and CDR2 is SMNVEV (reference sequence). CDR3 coding DNA: TGTGCCAGCAGTCCCGTCGGGACAGGGATCCACGAGCAGTACTTC. It codes for CASSPVGTGIHEQYF.

This clone was recorded a few times. This chain uses TRBV19 with TRBJ1-1; 7 bases match TRBD1. Unmatched junction bases numbered 7, after V lost 1 base and J lost 2 bases. CDR3 length: 16 residues. Germline-derived CDR1 and CDR2 are LNHDA and SQIVND (reference sequence). In nucleotides, the CDR3 is TGTGCCAGTAGTATAGGACAGGGACCTATCAACACTGAAGCTTTCTTT. It specifies CASSIGQGPINTEAFF.